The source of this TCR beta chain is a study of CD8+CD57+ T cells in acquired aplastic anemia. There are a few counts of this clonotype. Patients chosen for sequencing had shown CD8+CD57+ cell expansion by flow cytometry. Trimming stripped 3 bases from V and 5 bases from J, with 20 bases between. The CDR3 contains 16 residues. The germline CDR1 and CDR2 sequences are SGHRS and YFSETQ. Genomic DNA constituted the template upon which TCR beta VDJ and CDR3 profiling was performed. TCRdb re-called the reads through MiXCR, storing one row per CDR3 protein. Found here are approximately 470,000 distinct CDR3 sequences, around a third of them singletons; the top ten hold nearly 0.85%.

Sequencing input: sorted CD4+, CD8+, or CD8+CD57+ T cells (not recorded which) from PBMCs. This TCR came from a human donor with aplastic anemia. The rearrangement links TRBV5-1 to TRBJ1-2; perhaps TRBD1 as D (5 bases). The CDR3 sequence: CASSSDPGTDLYGYTF. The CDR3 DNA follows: TGCGCCAGCAGCTCAGATCCCGGGACCGACTTGTATGGCTACACCTTC.